This entry describes one T cell receptor beta chain. The CDR3 consists of 11 residues. V lost 6 bases and J 1 base, leaving 4 bases between the germline ends. Germline CDR1 and CDR2: SQVTM and ANQGSEA. This sample is drawn from a study of T cells after somatic rescue of genetic block. The repertoire was sequenced with immunoSEQ multiplex PCR; TCRdb's copy has only in-frame clones and lacks some. The table records fewer than 15,000 clones, under 75% of them present only once. The V call is TRBV29-1, the J call TRBJ2-1; no clear D gene. Sequencing input: peripheral blood mononuclear cells (PBMCs). The source is a boy aged 5-17 years. This CDR3 is CSVASYNEQFF. The CDR3 DNA reads TGCAGCGTGGCTTCCTACAATGAGCAGTTCTTC.